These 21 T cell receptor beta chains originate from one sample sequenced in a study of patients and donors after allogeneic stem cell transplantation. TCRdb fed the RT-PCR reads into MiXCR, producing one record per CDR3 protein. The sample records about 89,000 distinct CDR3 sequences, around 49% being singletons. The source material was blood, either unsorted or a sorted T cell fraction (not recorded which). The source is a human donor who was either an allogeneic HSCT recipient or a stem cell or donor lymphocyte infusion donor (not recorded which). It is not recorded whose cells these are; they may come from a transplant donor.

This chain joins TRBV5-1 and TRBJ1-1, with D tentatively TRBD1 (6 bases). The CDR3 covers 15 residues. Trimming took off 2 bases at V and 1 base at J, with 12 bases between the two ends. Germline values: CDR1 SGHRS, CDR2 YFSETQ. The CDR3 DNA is TGCGCCAGCAGCTTAGCGGACAGAACGAACACTGAAGCTTTCTTT. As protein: CASSLADRTNTEAFF.

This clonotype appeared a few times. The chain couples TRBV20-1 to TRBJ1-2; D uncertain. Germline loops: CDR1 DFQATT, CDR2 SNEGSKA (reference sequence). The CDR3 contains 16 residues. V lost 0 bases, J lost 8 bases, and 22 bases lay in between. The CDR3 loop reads CSARDLPPPPYGGYTF. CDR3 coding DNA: TGCAGTGCTAGAGATCTTCCACCCCCACCGTATGGGGGCTACACCTTC.

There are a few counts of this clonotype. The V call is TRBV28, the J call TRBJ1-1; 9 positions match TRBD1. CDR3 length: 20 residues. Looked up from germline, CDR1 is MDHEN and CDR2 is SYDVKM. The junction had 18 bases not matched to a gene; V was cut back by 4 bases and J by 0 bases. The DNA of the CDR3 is TGTGCCAGCAGTTCTCACTTGAGGGACAGGGAAAAAACCATGAACACTGAAGCTTTCTTT. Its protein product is CASSSHLRDREKTMNTEAFF.

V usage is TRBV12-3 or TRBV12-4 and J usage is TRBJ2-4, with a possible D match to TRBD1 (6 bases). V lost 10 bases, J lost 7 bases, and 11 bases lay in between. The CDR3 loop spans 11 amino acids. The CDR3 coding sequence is TGTGCCACCCTCCAGGGGAACATTCAGTACTTC. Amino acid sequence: CATLQGNIQYF.

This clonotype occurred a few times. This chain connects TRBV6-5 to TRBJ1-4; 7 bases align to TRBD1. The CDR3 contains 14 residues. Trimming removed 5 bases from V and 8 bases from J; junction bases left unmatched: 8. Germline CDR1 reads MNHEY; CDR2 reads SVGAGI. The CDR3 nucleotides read TGTGCCAGCAGTGTGACAGGGATGAGAGAAAAACTGTTTTTT. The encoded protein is CASSVTGMREKLFF.

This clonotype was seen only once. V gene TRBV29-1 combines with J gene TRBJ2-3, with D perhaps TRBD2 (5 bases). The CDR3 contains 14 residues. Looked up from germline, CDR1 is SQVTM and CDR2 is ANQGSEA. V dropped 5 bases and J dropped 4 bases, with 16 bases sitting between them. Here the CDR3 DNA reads TGCAGCGTTTTTCGGGGTACCTTCCCAGATACGCAGTATTTT. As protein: CSVFRGTFPDTQYF.

The CDR3 DNA sequence: TGCGCCAGCAGCTCTGGACAGGGGGGATTGGTGACTGAAGCTTTCTTT. This codes for CASSSGQGGLVTEAFF. The chain is built from TRBV5-1 and TRBJ1-1; 10 positions match TRBD1. Germline V lookup: CDR1 SGHRS, CDR2 YFSETQ. The CDR3 covers 16 residues. V shed 3 bases, J shed 5 bases, and the junction held 10 bases outside the gene matches.

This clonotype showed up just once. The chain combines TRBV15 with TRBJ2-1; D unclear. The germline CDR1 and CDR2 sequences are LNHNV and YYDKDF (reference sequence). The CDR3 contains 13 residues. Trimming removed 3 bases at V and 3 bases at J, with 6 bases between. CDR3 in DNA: TGTGCCACCAGCAGGGACGGCTACAATGAGCAGTTCTTC. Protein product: CATSRDGYNEQFF.

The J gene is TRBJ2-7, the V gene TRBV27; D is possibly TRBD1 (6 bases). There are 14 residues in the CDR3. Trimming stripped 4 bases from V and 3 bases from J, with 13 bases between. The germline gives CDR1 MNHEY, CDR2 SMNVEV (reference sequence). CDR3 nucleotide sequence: TGTGCCAGCAGTTGGAAACAGGGTGGCTACGAGCAGTACTTC. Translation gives CASSWKQGGYEQYF.

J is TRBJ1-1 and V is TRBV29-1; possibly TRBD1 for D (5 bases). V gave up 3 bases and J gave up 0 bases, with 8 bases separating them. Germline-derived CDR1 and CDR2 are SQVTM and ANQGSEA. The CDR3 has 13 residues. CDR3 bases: TGCAGCGTTGATGACAGAATGAACACTGAAGCTTTCTTT. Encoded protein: CSVDDRMNTEAFF.

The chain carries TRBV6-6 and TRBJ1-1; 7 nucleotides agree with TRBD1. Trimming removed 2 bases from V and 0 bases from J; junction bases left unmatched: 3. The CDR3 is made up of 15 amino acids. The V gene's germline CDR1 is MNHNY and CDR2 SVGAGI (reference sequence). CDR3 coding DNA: TGTGCCAGCAGTTACGACAGGGACATGAACACTGAAGCTTTCTTT. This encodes CASSYDRDMNTEAFF.

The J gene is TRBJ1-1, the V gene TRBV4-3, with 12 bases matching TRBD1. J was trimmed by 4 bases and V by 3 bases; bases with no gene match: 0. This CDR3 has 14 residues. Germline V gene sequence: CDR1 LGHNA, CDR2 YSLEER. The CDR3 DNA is TGCGCCAGCAGCCAGGGACAGGGGGCCACTGAAGCTTTCTTT. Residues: CASSQGQGATEAFF.

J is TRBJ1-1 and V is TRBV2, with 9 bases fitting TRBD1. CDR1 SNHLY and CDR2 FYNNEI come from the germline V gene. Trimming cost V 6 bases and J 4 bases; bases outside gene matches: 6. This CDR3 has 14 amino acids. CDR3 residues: CASRPTGGGTEAFF. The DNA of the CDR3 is TGTGCCAGCAGACCGACAGGGGGAGGCACTGAAGCTTTCTTT.

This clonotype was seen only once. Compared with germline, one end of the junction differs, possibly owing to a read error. The CDR3: CASSLAWTPSSYNEQFF. In nucleotides, the CDR3 is TGTGCTAGCAGCCTCGCTTGGACTCCGAGCTCCTACAATGAGCAGTTCTTC. V and J are TRBV7-7 and TRBJ2-1; perhaps TRBD2 as D (5 bases). CDR1 and CDR2 from the germline V gene are SSHAT and FNYEAQ (reference sequence). CDR3 length equals 17 residues.

Here the CDR3 reads CASSVTGGPRSYNEQFF. The CDR3 DNA reads as TGTGCCAGCAGCGTAACGGGAGGGCCACGCTCCTACAATGAGCAGTTCTTC. This sequence joins TRBV7-2 and TRBJ2-1; the match to TRBD2 covers 8 bases. J lost 0 bases, V lost 5 bases, and 9 bases had no gene match. The CDR3 sequence is 17 residues long. Germline V gives CDR1 SGHTA, CDR2 FQGNSA.

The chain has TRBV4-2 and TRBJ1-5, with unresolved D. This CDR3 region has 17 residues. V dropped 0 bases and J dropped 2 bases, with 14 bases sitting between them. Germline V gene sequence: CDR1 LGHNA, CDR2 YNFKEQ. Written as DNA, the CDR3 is TGTGCCAGCAGCCAAGATCCGACGTGGGCCGGCAATCAGCCCCAGCATTTT. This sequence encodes CASSQDPTWAGNQPQHF.

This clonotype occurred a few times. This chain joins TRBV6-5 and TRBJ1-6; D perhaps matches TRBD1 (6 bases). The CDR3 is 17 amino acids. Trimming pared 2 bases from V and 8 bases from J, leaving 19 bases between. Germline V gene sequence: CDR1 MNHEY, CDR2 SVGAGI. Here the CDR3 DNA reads TGTGCCAGCAGTTACAATTATCGGGGGGCGGACCATTCACCCCTCCACTTT. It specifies CASSYNYRGADHSPLHF.

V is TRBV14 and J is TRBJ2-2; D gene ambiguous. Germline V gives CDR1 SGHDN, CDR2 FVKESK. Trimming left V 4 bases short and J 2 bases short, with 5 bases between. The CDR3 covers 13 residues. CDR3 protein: CASSLRNTGELFF. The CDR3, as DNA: TGTGCCAGCAGCCTAAGAAACACCGGGGAGCTGTTTTTT.

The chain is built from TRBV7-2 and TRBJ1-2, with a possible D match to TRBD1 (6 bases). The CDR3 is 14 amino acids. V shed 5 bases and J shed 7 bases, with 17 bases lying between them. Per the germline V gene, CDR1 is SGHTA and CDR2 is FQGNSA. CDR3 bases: TGTGCCAGCAGCGAAGGACAGCCGAGTTTTGGCTACACCTTC. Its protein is CASSEGQPSFGYTF.

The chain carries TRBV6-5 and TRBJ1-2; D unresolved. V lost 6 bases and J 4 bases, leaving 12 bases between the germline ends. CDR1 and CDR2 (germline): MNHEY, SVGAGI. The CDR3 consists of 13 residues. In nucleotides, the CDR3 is TGTGCCAGCAGCTACACCGGACTCTATGGCTACACCTTC. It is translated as CASSYTGLYGYTF.

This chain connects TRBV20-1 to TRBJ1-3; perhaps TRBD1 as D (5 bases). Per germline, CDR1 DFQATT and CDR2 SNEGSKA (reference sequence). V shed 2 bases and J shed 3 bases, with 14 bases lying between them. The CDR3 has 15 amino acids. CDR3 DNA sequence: TGCAGTGCTAGATCCCAGGGTAGGGGTGGAAACACCATATATTTT. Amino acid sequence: CSARSQGRGGNTIYF.